The 9 T cell receptor beta chains in this list originate from one sample, sequenced in a study of post-analysis software for immune sequencing data (dated by TCRdb to the mid-2010s). The study at large found these results: Significantly higher frequencies in patients than in controls were found for a few TRBV segments, including TRBV5-6, TRBV5-1 and TRBV20-1.

These receptors have no identified antigens. Libraries were built with PCR. Sequencing used an Illumina HiSeq 2500. Unique molecular identifiers were incorporated into TCR beta cDNA libraries to reduce PCR and sequencing biases. In TCRdb, the public reads were trimmed at Q25 with fastp and aligned with MiXCR, with productive beta chains retained. Rows are unified per CDR3 protein, each entry keeping the most common DNA and genes. The sample data list a few hundred thousand distinct CDR3 sequences, and nearly 45% of these were observed just once. Together, the top ten hold about 12% of the sample. Specimen: blood. The receptors were gathered from a girl between 10 and 17 years old with multiple sclerosis.

The rearrangement uses TRBV7-2 and TRBJ2-7; 10 bases agree with TRBD1. The junction had 1 base not matched to a gene; V was cut back by 3 bases and J by 5 bases. CDR1 is SGHTA and CDR2 is FQGNSA in the germline V gene. The CDR3 extends over 13 amino acids. CDR3 sequence reads: CASSLTGGHEQYF. The CDR3 nucleotides are TGTGCCAGCAGCTTGACAGGGGGCCACGAGCAGTACTTC.

This chain joins TRBV4-3 and TRBJ2-3; TRBD2 matches at 12 bases. V shed 0 bases, J shed 3 bases, and the junction held 4 bases outside the gene matches. This CDR3 comprises 17 residues. In germline, CDR1 is LGHNA, CDR2 YSLEER. The CDR3 loop is CASSQDNLAGGTDTQYF. The CDR3 nucleotides read TGCGCCAGCAGCCAAGATAACCTAGCGGGAGGGACAGATACGCAGTATTTT.

This chain's CDR3 is CASARTGLYEQYF. Written as DNA, the CDR3 is TGTGCCAGCGCTCGTACAGGGTTGTACGAGCAGTACTTC. The chain has TRBV27 and TRBJ2-7; D is possibly TRBD1 (6 bases). In germline, CDR1 is MNHEY, CDR2 SMNVEV (reference sequence). Trimming removed 8 bases from V and 4 bases from J, with 15 bases in between. The CDR3 sequence is 13 residues long.

The V gene is TRBV6-1, the J gene TRBJ2-1; 14 bases match TRBD2. Germline CDR1 and CDR2: MNHNS and SASEGT. V trimming: 6 bases; J trimming: 2 bases; junction bases outside the gene matches: 9. The CDR3 is 18 amino acids. This chain's CDR3 is CASSRPTSGRAPYNEQFF. The DNA for the CDR3 is TGTGCCAGCAGCCGTCCGACTAGCGGGAGGGCCCCCTACAATGAGCAGTTCTTC.

A few counts support this clonotype. This chain connects TRBV5-1 to TRBJ2-5; D may be TRBD1 (6 bases). Trimming removed 3 bases from V and 5 bases from J, with 17 bases in between. Germline CDR1 reads SGHRS; CDR2 reads YFSETQ. There are 15 residues in the CDR3. The CDR3 sequence: CASSSQGQDSETQYF. The CDR3 DNA follows: TGCGCCAGCAGCTCCCAGGGGCAGGACTCCGAGACCCAGTACTTC.

This clonotype has at least ten counts. The chain has TRBV7-9 and TRBJ2-2; no definite D call. In germline, CDR1 is SEHNR, CDR2 FQNEAQ (reference sequence). Trimming took 1 base from V and 4 from J, leaving 7 bases between them. The CDR3 consists of 14 residues. DNA of the CDR3: TGTGCCAGCAGCTTAGTGGGCAGCACCGGGGAGCTGTTTTTT. It yields the protein CASSLVGSTGELFF.

A few counts support this clonotype. The chain carries TRBV4-3 and TRBJ2-1, with 11 positions matching TRBD2. V was clipped by 3 bases and J by 3 bases; unmatched bases: 1. The germline CDR1 and CDR2 sequences are LGHNA and YSLEER. The CDR3 spans 15 residues. CDR3 loop: CASSHGTSGYNEQFF. The CDR3 nucleotides read TGCGCCAGCAGCCATGGGACTAGCGGCTACAATGAGCAGTTCTTC.

This chain uses TRBV28 with TRBJ1-2; the match to TRBD1 covers 8 bases. This CDR3 spans 14 amino acids. J was trimmed by 4 bases and V by 5 bases; bases with no gene match: 6. Germline V gene sequence: CDR1 MDHEN, CDR2 SYDVKM. Here the CDR3 reads CASSQDRAGYGYTF. CDR3 nucleotide sequence: TGTGCCAGCAGTCAGGACAGGGCTGGCTATGGCTACACCTTC.

The chain recombines TRBV20-1 with TRBJ1-6; a weak D match, TRBD1 (6 bases). This CDR3 is 14 amino acids long. CDR1 is DFQATT and CDR2 is SNEGSKA in the germline V gene (reference sequence). Trimming took 6 bases from V and 6 from J, leaving 15 bases between them. The CDR3 is CSAPRGGPNSPLHF. The DNA of the CDR3 is TGCAGTGCCCCACGTGGGGGGCCTAATTCACCCCTCCACTTT.